This entry is about one TCR beta chain. Its antigen is still unknown. From germline, CDR1 is SEHNR and CDR2 FQNEAQ (reference sequence). CDR3 size: 15 residues. This sample is part of a study of T cells expressing NK-cell markers. Study summary: Obtained from sorted CD3+CD56+NKG2C+, CD3+CD56+NKG2C- and CD3+CD56-NKG2C+ T cells were the TCR beta repertoires. Within the sequenced cohort of eight donors, seven exhibited HCMV seropositivity and one was seronegative. Study conclusions and caveats: A range of about 1.0-7.0% of CD8+ T cells consisted of dominant NKG2C+ clonotypes in several donors.

No DNA is given; TCRdb re-called the 5' RACE reads and lists each CDR3 protein once. The listing records a few thousand distinct CDR3 sequences. The material sequenced was blood T cells: a sorted CD56 or NKG2C T cell subset, CD4+ or CD8+ T cells, or bulk PBMC T cells (not recorded which). The chain couples TRBV7-9 to TRBJ2-7; TCRdb selects TRBD1, and the lack of DNA leaves this call unchecked. This receptor was taken from a woman between 18 and 29 years old in good health. The CDR3 sequence is CASSTNRETPWEQYF.